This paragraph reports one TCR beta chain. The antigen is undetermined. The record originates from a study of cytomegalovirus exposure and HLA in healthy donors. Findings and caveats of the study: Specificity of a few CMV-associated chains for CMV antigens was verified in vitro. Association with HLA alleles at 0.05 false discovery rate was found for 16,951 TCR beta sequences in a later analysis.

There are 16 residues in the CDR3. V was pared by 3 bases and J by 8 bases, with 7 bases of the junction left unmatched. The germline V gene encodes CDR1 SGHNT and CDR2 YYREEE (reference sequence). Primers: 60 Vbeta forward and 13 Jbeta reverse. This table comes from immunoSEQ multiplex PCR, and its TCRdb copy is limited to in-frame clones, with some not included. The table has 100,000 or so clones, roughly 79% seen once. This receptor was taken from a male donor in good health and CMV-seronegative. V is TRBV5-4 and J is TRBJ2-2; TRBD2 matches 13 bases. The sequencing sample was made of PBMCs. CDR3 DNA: TGTGCCAGCAGCTCCGGACTAGCGGGAGCGTGGGGGGAGCTGTTTTTT. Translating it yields CASSSGLAGAWGELFF.